What follows are 10 T cell receptor beta chains derived from one specimen sequenced in a study of blood T cell repertoires in COVID-19. The method was immunoSEQ multiplex PCR; TCRdb's version includes in-frame clones alone and lacks a portion of them. The sample holds more than 85,000 clones, less than 80% seen once. The specimen sequenced was peripheral blood. The receptors come from a woman aged 45-60 years with acute or convalescent COVID-19.

A few counts support this clone. The chain employs TRBV6-5 and TRBJ1-2; tentatively, D is TRBD1 (5 bases). This CDR3 spans 13 amino acids. Per the germline V gene, CDR1 is MNHEY and CDR2 is SVGAGI. V was cut by 4 bases and J by 8 bases, with 14 bases left in between. The DNA of the CDR3 is TGTGCCAGCAGTTTCCGGGGCGGGGGAGGCTACACCTTC. Translation gives CASSFRGGGGYTF.

This clone came up once. The V call is TRBV2, the J call TRBJ1-1; 8 bases are a match to TRBD1. CDR3 length: 14 amino acids. V lost 7 bases and J lost 5; bases outside the gene matches: 9. Germline CDR1 and CDR2: SNHLY and FYNNEI. The CDR3 spells CASNSHGQGTEAFF. CDR3 nucleotides: TGTGCCAGCAATTCACACGGACAGGGAACTGAAGCTTTCTTT.

This chain links TRBV29-1 with TRBJ1-1; TRBD1 matches at 9 bases. The germline gives CDR1 SQVTM, CDR2 ANQGSEA. The trim removed 7 bases at V and 8 bases at J, leaving 5 bases unmatched. CDR3 length: 11 amino acids. The CDR3 is CSAGDREEAFF. As DNA, the CDR3 is TGCAGCGCTGGGGACAGGGAGGAAGCTTTCTTT.

The chain employs TRBV6-5 and TRBJ2-7; D gene unclear. CDR1 is MNHEY and CDR2 is SVGAGI in the germline V gene. V lost 7 bases and J 7 bases, leaving 20 bases between the germline ends. This CDR3 has 14 amino acids. The CDR3 reads CASKLTMISPEQYF. The DNA for the CDR3 is TGTGCCAGCAAACTGACAATGATTTCTCCAGAGCAGTACTTC.

V gene TRBV9 combines with J gene TRBJ1-2; 8 bases are shared with TRBD1. Trimming cost V 4 bases and J 2 bases; bases outside gene matches: 1. Germline values: CDR1 SGDLS, CDR2 YYNGEE. The CDR3 has 13 residues. The CDR3 region has the DNA TGTGCCAGCAGCCGACAGGGGAACTATGGCTACACCTTC. It is translated as CASSRQGNYGYTF. Together with reference TRBV9 and TRBJ1-2, the CDR3 gives the full variable domain: DSGVTQTPKHLITATGQRVTLRCSPRSGDLSVYWYQQSLDQGLQFLIQYYNGEERAKGNILERFSAQQFPDLHSELNLSSLELGDSALYFCASSRQGNYGYTFGSGTRLTVV.

This chain connects TRBV20-1 to TRBJ1-2, with 8 positions matching TRBD1. The CDR3 is 13 residues long. Germline V CDR1 and CDR2: DFQATT, SNEGSKA (reference sequence). Unmatched junction bases numbered 5, after V lost 3 bases and J lost 5 bases. DNA for the CDR3: TGCAGTGCTAGTAGACAGGGGAGGTATGGCTACACCTTC. This codes for CSASRQGRYGYTF.

The sample holds a few counts of this clone. This rearrangement joins TRBV7-9 to TRBJ1-2; D unresolved. The germline CDR1 and CDR2 sequences are SEHNR and FQNEAQ (reference sequence). Trimming stripped 1 base from V and 2 bases from J, with 8 bases between. This CDR3 has 14 residues. CDR3 DNA sequence: TGTGCCAGCAGCTTAGGAGGAGCGAACTATGGCTACACCTTC. Translating it yields CASSLGGANYGYTF.

This clone was observed a handful of times. The chain couples TRBV7-2 to TRBJ2-1; 7 bases are a match to TRBD2. The V segment lost 0 bases and the J segment 9 bases; nucleotides outside the gene matches: 2. Germline V lookup: CDR1 SGHTA, CDR2 FQGNSA. The CDR3 length is 13 residues. This chain's CDR3 is CASSLAGRGEQFF. As DNA, the CDR3 is TGTGCCAGCAGCTTAGCGGGGAGGGGTGAGCAGTTCTTC.

The DNA for the CDR3 is TGTGCCAGCAGCTTGAGGTACTTGCGACAGGGAGAAACTGAAGCTTTCTTT. Encoded protein: CASSLRYLRQGETEAFF. The rearrangement uses TRBV5-5 and TRBJ1-1, with TRBD1 matching 7 bases. The V gene end was trimmed by 1 base and the J gene end by 5 bases; junction bases not matched to a gene: 14. CDR3 length: 17 amino acids. CDR1 is SGHKS and CDR2 is YYEKEE in the germline V gene (reference sequence).

The rearrangement joins TRBV7-9 to TRBJ2-7; a weak D match, TRBD2 (5 bases). This CDR3 region has 13 residues. CDR1 is SEHNR, CDR2 FQNEAQ, per germline (reference sequence). The V end lost 5 bases, the J end lost 3 bases, and 11 bases lay between the germline ends. The CDR3 coding sequence is TGTGCCAGCAGCCCTGAGGGCCTCTACGAGCAGTACTTC. Translation gives CASSPEGLYEQYF.